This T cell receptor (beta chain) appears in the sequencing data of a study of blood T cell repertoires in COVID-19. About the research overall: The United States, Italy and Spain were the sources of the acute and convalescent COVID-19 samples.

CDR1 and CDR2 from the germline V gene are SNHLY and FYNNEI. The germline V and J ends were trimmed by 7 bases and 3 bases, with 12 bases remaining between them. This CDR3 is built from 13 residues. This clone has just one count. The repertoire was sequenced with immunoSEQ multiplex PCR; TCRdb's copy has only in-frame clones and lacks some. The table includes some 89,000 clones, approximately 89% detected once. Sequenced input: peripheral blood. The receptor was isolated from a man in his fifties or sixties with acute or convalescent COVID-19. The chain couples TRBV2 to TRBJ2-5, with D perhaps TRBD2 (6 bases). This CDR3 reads CASKMGGEETQYF. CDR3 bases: TGTGCCAGCAAGATGGGGGGTGAAGAGACCCAGTACTTC.